What follows is one T cell receptor (beta chain) and its context. This sample is drawn from a study of PD-L1 blockade in urothelial cancer. TCRdb keeps only in-frame clones here, not all; method: immunoSEQ multiplex PCR. This sample yields 58,000 or so clones, of which under 90% are seen a single time; 3.2% belongs to the top ten. Specified time point: pretreatment peripheral blood. CDR3 size: 16 residues. V was clipped by 8 bases and J by 1 base, with 21 bases between them. Germline CDR1 reads SNHLY; CDR2 reads FYNNEI. This clonotype originated in a man between 70 and 80 years old with urothelial cancer. The sample was PBMCs, taken around atezolizumab (anti-PD-L1) treatment. The chain has TRBV2 and TRBJ2-7; D may be TRBD1 (6 bases). Here the CDR3 DNA reads TGTGCCAGCCGTCCACCGGGACATCTTCCATCCTACGAGCAGTACTTC. It yields the protein CASRPPGHLPSYEQYF.